This section outlines one T cell receptor (beta chain) sequence together with its context. Trimming removed 5 bases at V and 6 bases at J, with 11 bases between. The CDR3 runs 13 residues. This specimen comes from a study of blood T cell repertoires in COVID-19. Study overall: Some COVID-19 samples were acute and others convalescent; all came from the United States, Italy and Spain. The cDNA or gDNA used as material had been derived from T cells, B-cell-depleted T cells, or PBMCs.

Sequenced by immunoSEQ multiplex PCR; TCRdb stores in-frame clones only, minus some. The repertoire holds around 120,000 clones, with about 92% as singletons. Seattle patients were enrolled during active infection and followed longitudinally. The sequencing sample was made of peripheral blood. This TCR was sampled from a man aged 55 to 70 with COVID-19, enrolled during active disease. The chain links TRBV12-3 or TRBV12-4 to TRBJ2-4; D perhaps matches TRBD2 (6 bases). The CDR3 sequence is CASSAGRLNIQYF. As DNA, the CDR3 is TGTGCCAGCAGTGCGGGACGCCTAAACATTCAGTACTTC.